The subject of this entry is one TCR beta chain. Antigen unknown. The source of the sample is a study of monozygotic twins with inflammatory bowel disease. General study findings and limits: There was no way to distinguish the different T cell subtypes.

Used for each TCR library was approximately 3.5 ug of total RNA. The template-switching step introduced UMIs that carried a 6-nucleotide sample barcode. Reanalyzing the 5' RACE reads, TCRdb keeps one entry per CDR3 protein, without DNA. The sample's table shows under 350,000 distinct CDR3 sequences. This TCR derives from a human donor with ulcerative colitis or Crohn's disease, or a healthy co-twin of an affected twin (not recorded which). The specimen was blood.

CDR3 region: CASSPFGSDRARSPLHF. The rearrangement uses TRBV18 and TRBJ1-6; checking the TCRdb D call of TRBD1 is not possible without DNA. CDR3 size: 17 residues. The V gene's germline CDR1 is KGHSH and CDR2 LQKENI.